This TCR beta chain is drawn from a study of blood T cell repertoires in COVID-19. Study context: Collection of acute and convalescent COVID-19 samples took place in the United States, Italy and Spain. From T cells, B-cell-depleted T cells, or PBMCs came the material, which was cDNA or gDNA.

The germline V gene has CDR1 MNHEY and CDR2 SVGAGI. This CDR3 is built from 13 residues. The junction had 13 bases not matched to a gene; V was cut back by 6 bases and J by 14 bases. Authors' methods: Amplification of reference gene primers was used by the study to estimate nucleated cell counts. Produced via immunoSEQ multiplex PCR; TCRdb's table is partial and in-frame only. V, J and clone size are those of that table, while D and trimming were read from the DNA. This sample has roughly 24,000 clones, with 83% found just once. Sample: peripheral blood. This TCR was recovered from a man in his 70s with acute or convalescent COVID-19. The chain combines TRBV6-5 with TRBJ2-3; 8 bases are shared with TRBD1. CDR3 nucleotides: TGTGCCAGCAGCCCGGGACAGGCTCTACGTAGGTATTTT. This codes for CASSPGQALRRYF.